This T cell receptor beta chain was recovered during a study of shared clonotypes between healthy human individuals. CDR3 length equals 14 residues. With 5 bases removed from V and 4 bases from J, the gap between germline ends came to 11 bases. The germline CDR1 and CDR2 sequences are SNHLY and FYNNEI. The repertoire was sequenced with immunoSEQ multiplex PCR; TCRdb's copy has only in-frame clones and lacks some. The top ten hold under 2% of the sample, which has around 700,000 clones, less than 85% seen once. What was sequenced was memory CD4+ T cells sorted from blood. As for subset: CD45RA-negative fraction. This chain connects TRBV2 to TRBJ2-2, with D uncertain. The receptor was isolated from a woman aged 25 to 45 in good health. The DNA for the CDR3 is TGTGCCAGCAGTACCCCGGGCGGCACCGGGGAGCTGTTTTTT. Protein product: CASSTPGGTGELFF.